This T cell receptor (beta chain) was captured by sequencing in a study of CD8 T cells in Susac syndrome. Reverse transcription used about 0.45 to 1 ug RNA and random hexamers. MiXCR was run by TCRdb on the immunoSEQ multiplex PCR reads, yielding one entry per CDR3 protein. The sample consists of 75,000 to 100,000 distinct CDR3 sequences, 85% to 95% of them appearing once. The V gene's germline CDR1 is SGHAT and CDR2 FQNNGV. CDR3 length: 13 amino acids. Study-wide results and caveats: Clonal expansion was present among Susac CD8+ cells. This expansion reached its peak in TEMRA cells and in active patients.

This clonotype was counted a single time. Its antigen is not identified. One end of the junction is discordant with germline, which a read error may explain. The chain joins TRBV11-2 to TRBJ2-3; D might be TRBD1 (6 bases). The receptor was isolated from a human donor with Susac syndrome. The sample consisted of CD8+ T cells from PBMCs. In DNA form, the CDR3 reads TGTGCCAGCAGCTTAGGGTCAGGGGATACGCAGTTTTTT. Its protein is CASSLGSGDTQFF.